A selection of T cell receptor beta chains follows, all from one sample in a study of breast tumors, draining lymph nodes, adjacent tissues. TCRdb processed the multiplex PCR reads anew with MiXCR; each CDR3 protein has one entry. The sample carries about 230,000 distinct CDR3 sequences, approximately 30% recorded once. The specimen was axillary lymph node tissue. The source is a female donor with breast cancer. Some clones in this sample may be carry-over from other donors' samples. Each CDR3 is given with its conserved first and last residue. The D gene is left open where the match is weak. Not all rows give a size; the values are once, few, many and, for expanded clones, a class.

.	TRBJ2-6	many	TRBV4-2	CASSQDLPSGANVLTF	TGTGCCAGCAGCCAAGATTTACCCTCTGGGGCCAACGTCCTGACTTTC
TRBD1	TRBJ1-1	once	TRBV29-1	CSVGQGMGTEAFF	TGCAGCGTTGGACAGGGGATGGGGACTGAAGCTTTCTTT
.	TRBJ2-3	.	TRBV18	CASSGLPGPDTQYF	TGTGCCAGCTCAGGCCTCCCGGGCCCAGATACGCAGTATTTT
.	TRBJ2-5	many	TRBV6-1	CASSSDWGQETQYF	TGTGCCAGCAGCAGCGACTGGGGTCAAGAGACCCAGTACTTC
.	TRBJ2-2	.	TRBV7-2	CASSSGNTRELFF	TGTGCCAGCAGCTCTGGAAACACCAGGGAGCTGTTTTTT
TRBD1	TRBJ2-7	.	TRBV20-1	CSARELGDSASYEQYF	TGCAGTGCTAGAGAGTTAGGGGACAGCGCGTCCTACGAGCAGTACTTC
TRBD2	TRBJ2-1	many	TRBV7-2	CASSATLAGAQFF	TGTGCCAGCAGCGCTACCTTAGCGGGGGCCCAGTTCTTC
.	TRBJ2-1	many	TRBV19	CASSIARYNEQFF	TGTGCCAGTAGTATAGCCCGTTACAATGAGCAGTTCTTC
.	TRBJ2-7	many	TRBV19	CASRDDLAPTYEQYF	TGTGCCAGTAGAGACGACCTAGCGCCCACCTACGAGCAGTACTTC
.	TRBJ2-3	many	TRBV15	CATSRVQGFTDTQYF	TGTGCCACCAGCAGAGTACAGGGTTTCACAGATACGCAGTATTTT
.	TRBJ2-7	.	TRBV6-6	CASRPGQGGYEQYF	TGTGCCAGCAGGCCGGGGCAGGGGGGCTACGAGCAGTACTTC
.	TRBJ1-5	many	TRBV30	CAWSPTRVQPQHF	TGTGCCTGGAGTCCGACAAGGGTTCAGCCCCAGCATTTT
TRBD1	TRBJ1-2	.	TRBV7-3	CASSLEPGGRGGYAF	TGTGCCAGCAGCTTAGAACCAGGGGGACGGGGCGGCTACGCCTTC